The next 12 T cell receptor beta chains were all read from a single sample in a study of blood T cell repertoires in COVID-19. Some clones are missing from TCRdb's copy, which holds only in-frame ones; the method was immunoSEQ multiplex PCR. The table includes 55,000 to 65,000 clones, approximately 80% detected once. Sequencing was done on a sample of peripheral blood. Receptor source: a human donor in a cohort sampled during active COVID-19.

The chain couples TRBV7-3 to TRBJ1-1; possible D gene TRBD1, 5 bases. The CDR3 length is 14 residues. The V end lost 4 bases, the J end lost 4 bases, and 13 bases lay between the germline ends. The germline CDR1 and CDR2 sequences are SGHTA and FQGTGA. The CDR3 DNA sequence: TGTGCCAGCAGCTCAGGACACGCAAGCACTGAAGCTTTCTTT. Residues: CASSSGHASTEAFF.

The CDR3 DNA reads TGTGCCAGCAGCCGTACTAGCGGGAGTGGCGGAGATACGCAGTATTTT. This gives the protein CASSRTSGSGGDTQYF. The chain links TRBV5-4 to TRBJ2-3; 11 positions match TRBD2. CDR3 length: 16 residues. V lost 4 bases and J lost 5; bases outside the gene matches: 9. CDR1 SGHNT and CDR2 YYREEE come from the germline V gene (reference sequence).

The chain links TRBV3-1 (or the pseudogene TRBV3-2) to TRBJ2-5; 13 nucleotides agree with TRBD2. CDR1 and CDR2 (germline): LGHDT, YNNKEL (reference sequence). This CDR3 has 15 residues. The trim removed 4 bases at V and 5 bases at J, leaving 4 bases unmatched. CDR3 DNA sequence: TGTGCCAGCAGCCTAGGACTAGCGGGAGTGGAGACCCAGTACTTC. It codes for CASSLGLAGVETQYF.

This clone was counted a few times. This chain connects TRBV15 to TRBJ1-5; 10 positions match TRBD1. This CDR3 comprises 17 residues. CDR1 and CDR2 (germline): LNHNV, YYDKDF (reference sequence). Trimming took 4 bases from V and 1 from J; bases not matched to a gene: 7. CDR3: CATSTSLGQGSNQPQHF. CDR3 sequence (DNA): TGTGCCACCAGCACCAGCCTGGGACAGGGGAGCAATCAGCCCCAGCATTTT.

This clone was detected only a few times. V is TRBV27 and J is TRBJ1-1; 8 bases are shared with TRBD1. Trimming cost V 6 bases and J 0 bases; bases outside gene matches: 9. CDR3 length: 16 residues. Germline assignment: CDR1 MNHEY and CDR2 SMNVEV (reference sequence). The CDR3: CASRQGQGALNTEAFF. The CDR3 region has the DNA TGTGCCAGCAGACAAGGACAGGGAGCTTTGAACACTGAAGCTTTCTTT.

The rearrangement links TRBV6-2 or TRBV6-3 to TRBJ1-6; TRBD1 agrees at 7 bases. Germline V gene lookup returns CDR1 MNHEY and CDR2 SVGEGT. V was pared by 6 bases and J by 5 bases, with 7 bases of the junction left unmatched. CDR3 size: 15 residues. CDR3 nucleotide sequence: TGTGCCAGCAGCATTCGGGACAGAAATAATTCACCCCTCCACTTT. It is translated as CASSIRDRNNSPLHF.

This clone was counted only a few times. The chain joins TRBV7-2 to TRBJ1-3; no definite D call. The V gene's germline CDR1 is SGHTA and CDR2 FQGNSA. The V end was cut by 1 base, the J end by 0 bases, with 10 bases between. The CDR3 has 16 residues. The CDR3 loop is CASSLGAGYSGNTIYF. The DNA for the CDR3 is TGTGCCAGCAGCTTAGGGGCAGGCTACTCTGGAAACACCATATATTTT.

This chain's CDR3 is CAISESTGYEQYF. The CDR3 coding sequence is TGTGCCATCAGTGAAAGTACGGGCTACGAGCAGTACTTC. The V call is TRBV10-3, the J call TRBJ2-7; D ambiguous. The V and J ends lost 3 bases and 3 bases respectively, with 9 bases between them. The CDR3 length is 13 residues. Germline-derived CDR1 and CDR2 are ENHRY and SYGVKD.

CDR3: CASSQLTGTGELFF. CDR3 in DNA: TGTGCCAGCAGCCAACTCACGGGCACCGGGGAGCTGTTTTTT. The chain employs TRBV7-3 and TRBJ2-2, with unresolved D. This CDR3 has 14 amino acids. V shed 5 bases and J shed 4 bases, with 11 bases lying between them. CDR1 is SGHTA, CDR2 FQGTGA, per germline.

The genes are TRBV6-2 or TRBV6-3 and TRBJ1-2; 9 nucleotides agree with TRBD1. J lost 4 bases, V lost 1 base, and 4 bases had no gene match. Germline V lookup: CDR1 MNHEY, CDR2 SVGEGT. The CDR3 covers 15 residues. The CDR3 region has the DNA TGTGCCAGCAGTTACTTAGGACAGGGGACCTATGGCTACACCTTC. Translated: CASSYLGQGTYGYTF.

The chain couples TRBV11-3 to TRBJ2-7; 10 nucleotides line up with TRBD1. V trimming: 5 bases; J trimming: 6 bases; junction bases outside the gene matches: 10. The CDR3 runs 15 residues. Germline V lookup: CDR1 SGHNT, CDR2 YENEEA. CDR3 loop: CASSTSTGTGAEQYF. CDR3 DNA: TGTGCCAGCAGCACCTCAACCGGGACAGGGGCCGAGCAGTACTTC.

The chain couples TRBV6-2 or TRBV6-3 to TRBJ2-5; 12 nucleotides align to TRBD2. Trimming took 6 bases from V and 6 from J; bases not matched to a gene: 5. The length of the CDR3 is 14 residues. The germline gives CDR1 MNHEY, CDR2 SVGEGT. CDR3: CASRPTSGGQTQYF. Here the CDR3 DNA reads TGTGCCAGCAGGCCTACTAGCGGGGGGCAGACCCAGTACTTC.